The T cell receptor (beta chain) described here comes from a study of chemoradiotherapy in HPV16-positive cancers. The method was immunoSEQ multiplex PCR; TCRdb's version includes in-frame clones alone and lacks a portion of them. The sample has more than 15,000 clones, 60% to 80% seen once. The V gene's germline CDR1 is SGHVS and CDR2 FNYEAQ. The germline V and J ends were trimmed by 2 bases and 5 bases, with 12 bases remaining between them. This CDR3 spans 14 amino acids. This clone came up a few times. Its specificity is not known. Findings of the study overall: Only a couple of HPV16-positive patients supplied the functional HPV-specificity definition. Candidate HPV-specific clones and E7-related TCR motifs grew in tumor during treatment.

The source is a human donor with HPV-associated anogenital cancer. The V and J genes are TRBV7-6 and TRBJ1-1, with D possibly matching TRBD1 (5 bases). This sample was obtained from a patient who underwent chemoradiotherapy. This chain's CDR3 is CASSLKGRMTEAFF. CDR3 DNA sequence: TGTGCCAGCAGCTTAAAGGGGCGGATGACTGAAGCTTTCTTT.